This T cell receptor beta chain is from a study of CD8+CD57+ T cells in acquired aplastic anemia (dated by TCRdb to the late 2010s). A note on the overall study: Extracted DNA from sorted CD4+ and CD8+ cells averaged 3.2 ug, ranging from roughly 0.2 to 30 ug. Healthy donor samples averaged roughly 10 million reads for CD4+ and roughly 11 million for CD8+ cells. Overall study results and their limits: CD8+ Simpson's diversity did not differ significantly between patients and healthy controls (P=0.060). Around 27 CD8+ CDR3 sequences were found to be shared between patients and controls, but these sequences appeared to be highly expressed in patients and within the immunodominant clones of the patients.

The V end gives up 3 bases and the J end 5 bases, leaving 11 bases in the junction not matched to a gene. Reading the germline V gene gives CDR1 SGHRS and CDR2 YFSETQ. The CDR3 starts with the cysteine, ends with the phenylalanine, and has 16 residues. The CDR3 DNA has 48 bases and is translated from base 1. On this clonotype: The target of this receptor is not known. Qualities for individual bases were not recorded, and no much larger clone is one base off.

Genomic DNA was used as template for profiling of TCR beta VDJ combinations and CDR3 sequences. TCR repertoire sequencing was run on an Illumina HiSeq 2000. Turning to the authors' computational methods: Repertoires were assessed using TRBV/TRBJ rearrangement plots, CDR3 size and DJ length profiles, and Simpson's diversity index. The most abundant DNA sequence in the deep sequencing data was defined as the immunodominant clone. CDR3 amino acid sequences were screened for sharing across subjects and compared with published repertoires and the VDJdb database. In-frame beta chains were kept once TCRdb had trimmed the public reads at Q25 with fastp and called clones with MiXCR. One record per CDR3 amino acid sequence lists the most common genes and DNA. The authors' filters were not applied to this entry. In this sample the table shows about 210,000 distinct CDR3 sequences, roughly 35% of which occur a single time. The top ten clones comprise more than 0.95% of the sample.

In the study, sorted CD4+ and CD8+ blood T cells from patients with severe aplastic anemia and from healthy subjects underwent deep sequencing of TCR repertoires. Ficoll-Paque density gradient centrifugation was used to isolate peripheral blood mononuclear cells. Before DNA extraction, CD4+ and CD8+ T cells were sorted by FACS or by magnetic beads. In this chain, TRBV5-1 is recombined with TRBJ2-7, and 10 bases in between align with TRBD2. The origin of this receptor is a human donor in good health, serving as a control. Sequencing was carried out using sorted CD4+, CD8+, or CD8+CD57+ T cells (not recorded which) from PBMCs. The CDR3 sequence is CASSSTLGLAVHEQYF. The DNA sequence follows: TGCGCCAGCAGCTCAACCCTAGGACTAGCGGTCCACGAGCAGTACTTC.